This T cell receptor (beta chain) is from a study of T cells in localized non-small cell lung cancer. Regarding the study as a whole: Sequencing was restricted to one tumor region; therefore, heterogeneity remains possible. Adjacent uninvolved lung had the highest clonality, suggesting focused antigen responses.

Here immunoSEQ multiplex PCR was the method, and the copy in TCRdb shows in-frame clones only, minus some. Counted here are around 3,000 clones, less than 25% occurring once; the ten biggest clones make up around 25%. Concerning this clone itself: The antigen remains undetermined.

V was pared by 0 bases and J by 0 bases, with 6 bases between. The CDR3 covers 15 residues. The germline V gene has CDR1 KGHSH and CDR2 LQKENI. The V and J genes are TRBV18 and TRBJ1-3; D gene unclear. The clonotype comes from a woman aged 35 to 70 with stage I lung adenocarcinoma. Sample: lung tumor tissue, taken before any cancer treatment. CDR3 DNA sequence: TGTGCCAGCTCACCACCTTCCAGCTCTGGAAACACCATATATTTT. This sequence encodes CASSPPSSSGNTIYF.